One sample yielded the 2 T cell receptor beta chains listed below, sequenced in a study of cytomegalovirus exposure and HLA in healthy donors. The assay was immunoSEQ multiplex PCR, and TCRdb's table has in-frame clones only and misses some. The sample holds more than 50,000 clones, just under 95% seen once. Sequenced input: PBMCs. Every receptor here comes from a man between 18 and 35 years old in good health and CMV-seronegative.

This chain connects TRBV28 to TRBJ2-1; 9 nucleotides line up with TRBD2. Germline CDR1 and CDR2: MDHEN and SYDVKM. This CDR3 spans 15 amino acids. V lost 3 bases, J lost 5 bases, and 5 bases stayed unmatched. CDR3 in DNA: TGTGCCAGCAGTTTCCGCGGGAGGGGAGACAATGAGCAGTTCTTC. It codes for CASSFRGRGDNEQFF.

This sequence joins TRBV4-3 and TRBJ2-7; TRBD2 is a possible D gene (6 bases). This CDR3 region has 14 residues. V was clipped by 1 base and J by 7 bases, with 14 bases between them. Germline V lookup: CDR1 LGHNA, CDR2 YSLEER. The DNA of the CDR3 is TGCGCCAGCAGCCAAGGGAGGGTCTCGGGGGAGCAGTACTTC. Its protein product is CASSQGRVSGEQYF.